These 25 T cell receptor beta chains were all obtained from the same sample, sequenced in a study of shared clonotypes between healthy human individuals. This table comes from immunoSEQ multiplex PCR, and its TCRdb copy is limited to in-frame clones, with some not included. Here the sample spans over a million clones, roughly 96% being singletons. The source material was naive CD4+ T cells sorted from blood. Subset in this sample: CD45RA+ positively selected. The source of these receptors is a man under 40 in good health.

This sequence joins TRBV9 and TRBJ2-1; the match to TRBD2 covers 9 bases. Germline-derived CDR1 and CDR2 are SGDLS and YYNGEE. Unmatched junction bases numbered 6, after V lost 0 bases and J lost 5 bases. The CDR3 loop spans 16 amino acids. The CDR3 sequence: CASSVDWREGNNEQFF. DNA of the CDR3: TGTGCCAGCAGCGTAGATTGGCGGGAGGGGAACAATGAGCAGTTCTTC.

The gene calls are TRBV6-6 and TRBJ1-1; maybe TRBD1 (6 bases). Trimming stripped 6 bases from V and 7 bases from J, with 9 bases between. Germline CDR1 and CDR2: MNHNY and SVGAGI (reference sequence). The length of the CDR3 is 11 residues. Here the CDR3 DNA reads TGTGCCAGCAGAAGGGGACATGAAGCTTTCTTT. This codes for CASRRGHEAFF.

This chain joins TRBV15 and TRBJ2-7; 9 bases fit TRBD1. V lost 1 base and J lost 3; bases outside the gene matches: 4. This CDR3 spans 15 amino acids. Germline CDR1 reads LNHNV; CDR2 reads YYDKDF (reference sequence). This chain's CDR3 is CATSRAGTGIYEQYF. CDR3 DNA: TGTGCCACCAGCAGAGCAGGGACAGGGATCTACGAGCAGTACTTC.

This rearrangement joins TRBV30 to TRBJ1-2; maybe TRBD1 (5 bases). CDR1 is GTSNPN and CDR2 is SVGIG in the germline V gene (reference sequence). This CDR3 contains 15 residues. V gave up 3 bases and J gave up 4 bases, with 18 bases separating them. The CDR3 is CAWSRNLRDPYGYTF. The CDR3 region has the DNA TGTGCCTGGAGCCGTAATCTCCGGGACCCCTATGGCTACACCTTC.

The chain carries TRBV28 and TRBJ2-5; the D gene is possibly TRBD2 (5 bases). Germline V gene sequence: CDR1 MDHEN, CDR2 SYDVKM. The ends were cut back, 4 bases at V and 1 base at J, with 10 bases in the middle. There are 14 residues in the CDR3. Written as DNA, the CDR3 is TGTGCCAGCAGTTACGATAGCGCCCAAGAGACCCAGTACTTC. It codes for CASSYDSAQETQYF.

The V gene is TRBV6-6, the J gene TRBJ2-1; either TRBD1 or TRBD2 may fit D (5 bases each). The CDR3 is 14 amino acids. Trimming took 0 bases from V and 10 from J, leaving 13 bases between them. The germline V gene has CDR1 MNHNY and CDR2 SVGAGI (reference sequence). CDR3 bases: TGTGCCAGCAGTTACTCGAGGGGAATCAGGGAGCAGTTCTTC. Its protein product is CASSYSRGIREQFF.

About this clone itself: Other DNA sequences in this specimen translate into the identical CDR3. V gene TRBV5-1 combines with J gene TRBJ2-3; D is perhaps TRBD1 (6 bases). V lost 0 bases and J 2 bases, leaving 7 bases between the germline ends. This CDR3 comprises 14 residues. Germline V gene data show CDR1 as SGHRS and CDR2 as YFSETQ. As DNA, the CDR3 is TGCGCCAGCAGCTTGGACAGGGCCACAGATACGCAGTATTTT. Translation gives CASSLDRATDTQYF.

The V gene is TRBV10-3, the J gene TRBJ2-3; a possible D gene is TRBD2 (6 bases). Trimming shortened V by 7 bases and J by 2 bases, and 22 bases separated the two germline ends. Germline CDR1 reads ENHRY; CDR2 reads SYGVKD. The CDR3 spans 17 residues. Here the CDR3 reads CAIIATRRDDNTDTQYF. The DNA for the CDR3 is TGTGCCATCATTGCGACCAGGCGGGACGATAACACAGATACGCAGTATTTT.

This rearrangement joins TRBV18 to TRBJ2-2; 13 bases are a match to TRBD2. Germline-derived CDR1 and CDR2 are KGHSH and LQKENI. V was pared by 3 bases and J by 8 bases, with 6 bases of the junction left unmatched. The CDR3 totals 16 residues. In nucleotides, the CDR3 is TGTGCCAGCTCACCCGGACTAGCGGGAGCTCGGGGGGAGCTGTTTTTT. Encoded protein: CASSPGLAGARGELFF.

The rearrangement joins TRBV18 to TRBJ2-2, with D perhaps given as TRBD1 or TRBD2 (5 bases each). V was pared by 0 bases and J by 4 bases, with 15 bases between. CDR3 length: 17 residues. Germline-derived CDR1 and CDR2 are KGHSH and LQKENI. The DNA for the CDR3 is TGTGCCAGCTCACCACCGACTACGGGACCCCTCACCGGGGAGCTGTTTTTT. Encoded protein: CASSPPTTGPLTGELFF.

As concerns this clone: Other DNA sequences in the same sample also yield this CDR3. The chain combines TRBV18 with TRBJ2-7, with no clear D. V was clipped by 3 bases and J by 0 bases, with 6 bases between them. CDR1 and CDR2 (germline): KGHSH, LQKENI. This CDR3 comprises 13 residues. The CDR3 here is CASSPISSYEQYF. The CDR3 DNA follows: TGTGCCAGCTCACCCATTAGCTCCTACGAGCAGTACTTC.

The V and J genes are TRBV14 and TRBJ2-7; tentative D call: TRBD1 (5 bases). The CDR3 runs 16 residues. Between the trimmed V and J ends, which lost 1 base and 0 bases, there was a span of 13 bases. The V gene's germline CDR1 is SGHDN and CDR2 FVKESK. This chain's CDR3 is CASSQAPRAFSYEQYF. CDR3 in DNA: TGTGCCAGCAGCCAAGCTCCCAGGGCCTTCTCCTACGAGCAGTACTTC.

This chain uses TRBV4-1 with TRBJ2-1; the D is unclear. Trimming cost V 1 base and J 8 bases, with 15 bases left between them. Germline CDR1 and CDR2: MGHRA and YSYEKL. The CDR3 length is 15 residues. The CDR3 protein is CASSQGPLAPDEQFF. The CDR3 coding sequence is TGCGCCAGCAGCCAAGGCCCCCTGGCCCCGGATGAGCAGTTCTTC.

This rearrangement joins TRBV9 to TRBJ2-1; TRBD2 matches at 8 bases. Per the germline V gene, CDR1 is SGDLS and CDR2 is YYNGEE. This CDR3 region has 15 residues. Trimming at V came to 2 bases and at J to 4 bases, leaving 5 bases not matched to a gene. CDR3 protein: CASSVLSGGYNEQFF. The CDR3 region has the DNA TGTGCCAGCAGCGTGTTAAGCGGGGGATACAATGAGCAGTTCTTC.

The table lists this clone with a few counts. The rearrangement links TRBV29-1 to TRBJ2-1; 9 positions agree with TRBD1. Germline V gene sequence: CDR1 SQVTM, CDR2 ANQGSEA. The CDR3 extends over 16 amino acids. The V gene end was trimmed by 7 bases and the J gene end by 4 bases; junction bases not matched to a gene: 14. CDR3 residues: CSARTGVGLQYNEQFF. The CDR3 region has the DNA TGCAGCGCCAGGACAGGGGTGGGCCTCCAATACAATGAGCAGTTCTTC.

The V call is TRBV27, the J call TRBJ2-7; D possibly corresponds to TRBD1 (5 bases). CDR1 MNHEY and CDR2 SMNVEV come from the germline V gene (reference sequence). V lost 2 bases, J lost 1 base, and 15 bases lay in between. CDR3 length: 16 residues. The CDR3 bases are TGTGCCAGCAGTTTAGAGAGCCAGGGTTGGTCCTACGAGCAGTACTTC. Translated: CASSLESQGWSYEQYF.

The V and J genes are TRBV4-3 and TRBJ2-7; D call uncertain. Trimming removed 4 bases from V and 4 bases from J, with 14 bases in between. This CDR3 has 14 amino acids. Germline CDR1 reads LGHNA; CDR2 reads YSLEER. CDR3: CASSRLLDGYEQYF. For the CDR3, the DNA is TGCGCCAGCAGCCGTCTCCTGGACGGATACGAGCAGTACTTC.

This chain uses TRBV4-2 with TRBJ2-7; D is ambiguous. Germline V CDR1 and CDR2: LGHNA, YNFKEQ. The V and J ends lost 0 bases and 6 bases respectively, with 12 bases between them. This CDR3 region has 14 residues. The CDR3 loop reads CASSQEAPRREQYF. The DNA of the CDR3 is TGTGCCAGCAGCCAAGAGGCCCCGCGTCGCGAGCAGTACTTC.

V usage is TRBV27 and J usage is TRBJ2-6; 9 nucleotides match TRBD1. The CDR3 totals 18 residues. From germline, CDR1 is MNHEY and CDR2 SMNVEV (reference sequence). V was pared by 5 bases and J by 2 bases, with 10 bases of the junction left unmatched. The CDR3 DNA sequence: TGTGCCAGCAGTCTATATGGACAGGGGTACCCTGGGGCCAACGTCCTGACTTTC. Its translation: CASSLYGQGYPGANVLTF.

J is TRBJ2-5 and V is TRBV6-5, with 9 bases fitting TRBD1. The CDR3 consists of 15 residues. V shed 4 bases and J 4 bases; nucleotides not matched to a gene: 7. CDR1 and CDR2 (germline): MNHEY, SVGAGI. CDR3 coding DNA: TGTGCCAGCAGTTCGTTATCGACAGGGGGAGAGACCCAGTACTTC. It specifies CASSSLSTGGETQYF.

CDR3 nucleotides: TGTGCCACCAAACCGGGACTAGCGGAGTCCTACGAGCAGTACTTC. It codes for CATKPGLAESYEQYF. V usage is TRBV19 and J usage is TRBJ2-7; 11 bases match TRBD2. V shed 10 bases and J 1 base; nucleotides not matched to a gene: 9. Per germline, CDR1 LNHDA and CDR2 SQIVND (reference sequence). The CDR3 contains 15 residues.

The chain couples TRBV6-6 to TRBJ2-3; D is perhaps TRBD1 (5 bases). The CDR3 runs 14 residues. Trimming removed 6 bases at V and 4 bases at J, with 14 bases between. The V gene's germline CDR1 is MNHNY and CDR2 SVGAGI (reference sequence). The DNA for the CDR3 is TGTGCCAGCAGAGTTCAGGGCCAGGCAGATACGCAGTATTTT. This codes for CASRVQGQADTQYF.

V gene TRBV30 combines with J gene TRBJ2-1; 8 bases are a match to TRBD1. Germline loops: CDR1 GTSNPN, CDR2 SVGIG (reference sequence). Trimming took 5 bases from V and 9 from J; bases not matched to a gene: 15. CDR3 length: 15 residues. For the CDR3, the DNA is TGTGCCTGGGGACTCGGACAGGGACCGAGGATTGAGCAGTTCTTC. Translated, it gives CAWGLGQGPRIEQFF.

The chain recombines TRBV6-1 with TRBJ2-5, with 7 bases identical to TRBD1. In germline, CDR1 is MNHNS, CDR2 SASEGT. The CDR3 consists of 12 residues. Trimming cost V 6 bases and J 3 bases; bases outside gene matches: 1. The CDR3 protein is CASSDREETQYF. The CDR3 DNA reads TGTGCCAGCAGCGACAGGGAAGAGACCCAGTACTTC.

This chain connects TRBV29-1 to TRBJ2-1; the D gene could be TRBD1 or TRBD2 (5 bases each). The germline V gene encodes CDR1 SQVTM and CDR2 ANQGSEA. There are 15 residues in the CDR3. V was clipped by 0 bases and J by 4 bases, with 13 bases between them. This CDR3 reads CSVEDEGKRYNEQFF. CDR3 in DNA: TGCAGCGTTGAAGACGAGGGGAAAAGGTACAATGAGCAGTTCTTC.